These 30 T cell receptor beta chains were sequenced from one sample in a study of T-cell reconstitution after alpha-beta-depleted transplantation in children. The authors prepared the TCRbeta library with unique molecular identifiers. In TCRdb, the PCR reads were re-called with MiXCR into one record per CDR3 protein. The sample shows approximately 240,000 distinct CDR3 sequences, about 9.2% of them seen only once. Sequenced here: PBMCs from the stem cell graft donor, sampled from the stem cell graft. The receptors come from a human donor who donated a stem cell graft to a child with acute lymphoblastic leukemia.

The CDR3 loop reads CAISKNLAGSINEQFF. In nucleotides, the CDR3 is TGTGCCATCAGTAAAAATCTAGCGGGGAGTATCAATGAGCAGTTCTTC. The rearrangement joins TRBV10-3 to TRBJ2-1; 9 bases fit TRBD2. Germline CDR1 is ENHRY and CDR2 is SYGVKD. The CDR3 has 16 residues. With V trimmed by 5 bases and J by 6 bases, 11 bases remained unmatched.

In its sample, this clonotype was seen many times. The chain joins TRBV6-5 to TRBJ1-2; no reliable D call. The V end lost 6 bases, the J end lost 8 bases, and 13 bases lay between the germline ends. Looked up from germline, CDR1 is MNHEY and CDR2 is SVGAGI. The CDR3 is 12 residues long. Here the CDR3 reads CASSNPSWGYTF. The CDR3 DNA reads as TGTGCCAGCAGCAACCCCTCCTGGGGCTACACCTTC.

This clonotype was counted ten times or more. The V call is TRBV19, the J call TRBJ2-2; 7 bases align to TRBD1. The ends lost 6 bases at V and 2 bases at J; junction bases unmatched: 6. There are 15 residues in the CDR3. In germline, CDR1 is LNHDA, CDR2 SQIVND (reference sequence). The CDR3 protein is CASRAGTENTGELFF. In nucleotides, the CDR3 is TGTGCCAGTAGAGCCGGGACAGAAAACACCGGGGAGCTGTTTTTT.

The V and J genes are TRBV12-3 or TRBV12-4 and TRBJ2-3; 12 nucleotides line up with TRBD2. The CDR3 length is 16 residues. V was pared by 4 bases and J by 2 bases, with 4 bases of the junction left unmatched. The CDR3 sequence: CASSSGLAGITDTQYF. The CDR3 DNA reads TGTGCCAGCAGTTCCGGACTAGCGGGGATCACAGATACGCAGTATTTT.

Concerning this clonotype itself: This clone may be a read error of a much larger clone one base away. This sequence joins TRBV3-1 and TRBJ2-3; the D gene is possibly TRBD2 (6 bases). Germline-derived CDR1 and CDR2 are LGHDT and YNNKEL (reference sequence). The CDR3 runs to 14 residues. With 0 bases removed from V and 14 bases from J, the gap between germline ends came to 18 bases. The CDR3, as DNA: TGTGCCAGCAGCCAAGATAGGATAGGAGGGGCGCGGTATTTT. It codes for CASSQDRIGGARYF.

This chain links TRBV5-1 with TRBJ1-6; D is undetermined. Trimming removed 0 bases at V and 11 bases at J, with 12 bases between. The length of the CDR3 is 14 residues. Per germline, CDR1 SGHRS and CDR2 YFSETQ. In DNA, the CDR3 is TGCGCCAGCAGCTTGGAGAGGGTAGCGGCACCCCTCCACTTT. As protein: CASSLERVAAPLHF.

This clonotype appeared many times. The J gene is TRBJ2-7, the V gene TRBV18, with D hard to call. The V end lost 2 bases, the J end lost 0 bases, and 5 bases lay between the germline ends. This CDR3 comprises 13 residues. Germline V gene sequence: CDR1 KGHSH, CDR2 LQKENI. CDR3 amino acids: CASSPLDSYEQYF. In DNA form, the CDR3 reads TGTGCCAGCTCACCATTAGACTCCTACGAGCAGTACTTC.

V usage is TRBV11-1 and J usage is TRBJ2-2, with D perhaps matching TRBD1 (6 bases). This CDR3 is 13 amino acids long. With 4 bases removed from V and 8 bases from J, the gap between germline ends came to 11 bases. Germline CDR1 reads SGHAT; CDR2 reads FQDESV (reference sequence). In DNA, the CDR3 is TGTGCCAGCAGCTCTGGGGGCCCTGGGGAGCTGTTTTTT. Translating gives CASSSGGPGELFF.

The V and J genes are TRBV4-2 and TRBJ2-7; D is unresolved. CDR1 and CDR2 (germline): LGHNA, YNFKEQ. Trimming took off 0 bases at V and 4 bases at J, with 7 bases between the two ends. The CDR3 runs 13 residues. The CDR3 sequence: CASSQDWGYEQYF. DNA for the CDR3: TGTGCCAGCAGCCAAGATTGGGGATACGAGCAGTACTTC.

The chain uses TRBV12-3 or TRBV12-4 and TRBJ2-6; possible D gene TRBD2, 5 bases. The CDR3 extends over 16 amino acids. V was clipped by 5 bases and J by 0 bases, with 11 bases between them. The DNA for the CDR3 is TGTGCCAGCAGTCATGGACTGGTCTCTGGGGCCAACGTCCTGACTTTC. It specifies CASSHGLVSGANVLTF.

This clonotype has a handful of counts. This chain joins TRBV19 and TRBJ1-5; TRBD1 is a possible D gene (5 bases). Trimming removed 2 bases from V and 6 bases from J, with 14 bases in between. This CDR3 is built from 15 residues. Germline CDR1 is LNHDA and CDR2 is SQIVND (reference sequence). The CDR3 nucleotides are TGTGCCAGTAGTATAATGGCACGGGGGTCTCAGCCCCAGCATTTT. This sequence encodes CASSIMARGSQPQHF.

This clonotype turned up a few times. V is TRBV6-1 and J is TRBJ1-1, with D perhaps TRBD1 (6 bases). Trimming took 7 bases from V and 3 from J, leaving 18 bases between them. Germline V gives CDR1 MNHNS, CDR2 SASEGT. This CDR3 has 15 amino acids. The CDR3 DNA reads TGTGCCAGCAACAGGGACTCTCGTAGCGACACTGAAGCTTTCTTT. Translating it yields CASNRDSRSDTEAFF.

This clonotype has a handful of counts. This rearrangement joins TRBV20-1 to TRBJ1-1; D may be TRBD1 (5 bases). This CDR3 has 18 residues. Germline CDR1 is DFQATT and CDR2 is SNEGSKA (reference sequence). The V end was cut by 0 bases, the J end by 4 bases, with 24 bases between. CDR3 sequence: CSARDGAGGDPFGTEAFF. DNA of the CDR3: TGCAGTGCTAGAGATGGGGCTGGGGGGGACCCTTTCGGCACTGAAGCTTTCTTT.

The chain carries TRBV7-9 and TRBJ2-3, with a possible D match to TRBD2 (7 bases). Germline CDR1 and CDR2: SEHNR and FQNEAQ (reference sequence). The CDR3 has 15 amino acids. The V end was cut by 5 bases, the J end by 3 bases, with 15 bases between. The DNA of the CDR3 is TGTGCCAGCAGCATAGGGGGGGTATTTACAGATACGCAGTATTTT. Protein: CASSIGGVFTDTQYF. The full variable domain, completed using reference TRBV7-9 and TRBJ2-3, is DTGVSQNPRHKITKRGQNVTFRCDPISEHNRLYWYRQTLGQGPEFLTYFQNEAQLEKSRLLSDRFSAERPKGSFSTLEIQRTEQGDSAMYLCASSIGGVFTDTQYFGPGTRLTVL.

This clonotype was recorded many times. This chain uses TRBV18 with TRBJ2-3, with TRBD1 matching over 9 bases. This CDR3 is built from 15 residues. The germline V gene encodes CDR1 KGHSH and CDR2 LQKENI. The ends lost 3 bases at V and 6 bases at J; junction bases unmatched: 7. CDR3 nucleotide sequence: TGTGCCAGCTCACCCCTGGGACAGGGCTTGGATACGCAGTATTTT. This gives the protein CASSPLGQGLDTQYF.

The rearrangement links TRBV6-1 to TRBJ1-4; D is possibly TRBD1 (5 bases). With 5 bases removed from V and 6 bases from J, the gap between germline ends came to 13 bases. The germline V gene encodes CDR1 MNHNS and CDR2 SASEGT. This CDR3 is 14 amino acids long. The CDR3 nucleotides read TGTGCCAGCAGTAAAGGGACGGATCATGAAAAACTGTTTTTT. This encodes CASSKGTDHEKLFF.

The rearrangement links TRBV9 to TRBJ2-7; the match to TRBD1 covers 7 bases. Per the germline V gene, CDR1 is SGDLS and CDR2 is YYNGEE. The CDR3 spans 15 residues. V lost 4 bases and J lost 0; bases outside the gene matches: 7. The CDR3 is CASSPTGEPSYEQYF. The CDR3 DNA sequence: TGTGCCAGCAGCCCCACAGGGGAGCCCTCCTACGAGCAGTACTTC.

Many counts were recorded for this clonotype. The chain couples TRBV7-2 to TRBJ2-7, with D perhaps matching TRBD1 (6 bases). V gave up 5 bases and J gave up 3 bases, with 11 bases separating them. Per germline, CDR1 SGHTA and CDR2 FQGNSA. The CDR3 contains 13 residues. The CDR3 is CASSLDRNYEQYF. The CDR3 DNA is TGTGCCAGCAGCCTAGACAGGAACTACGAGCAGTACTTC.

The chain carries TRBV7-1 and TRBJ2-2; 14 bases align to TRBD2. Being an ORF, TRBV7-1 has a function that is uncertain. V lost 1 base to trimming and J lost 6 bases; unmatched junction nucleotides: 4. This CDR3 spans 17 amino acids. The CDR3 nucleotides read TGTGCCAGCAGCTCAGGACTAGCGGGGGGGCCATCCGGGGAGCTGTTTTTT. Its translation is CASSSGLAGGPSGELFF.

DNA of the CDR3: TGTGCCAGCAGTCTACAGGGCGATAGCAATCAGCCCCAGCATTTT. Translated, it gives CASSLQGDSNQPQHF. V and J are TRBV7-8 and TRBJ1-5, with a weak D call TRBD1 (6 bases). V lost 6 bases and J lost 0, with 12 bases in between. The CDR3 has 15 amino acids. The V gene's germline CDR1 is SGHVS and CDR2 FQNEAQ.

This clonotype has more than one count but fewer than ten. The V and J genes are TRBV15 and TRBJ2-1, with 13 bases identical to TRBD2. The V gene end was trimmed by 2 bases and the J gene end by 4 bases; junction bases not matched to a gene: 14. This CDR3 is 20 amino acids long. The germline gives CDR1 LNHNV, CDR2 YYDKDF (reference sequence). CDR3 sequence (DNA): TGTGCCACCAGCAGATTTGGGACTAGCGGGGCGATAAGACGTTACAATGAGCAGTTCTTC. This codes for CATSRFGTSGAIRRYNEQFF. The whole variable domain, filled in from reference TRBV15 and TRBJ2-1, reads DAMVIQNPRYQVTQFGKPVTLSCSQTLNHNVMYWYQQKSSQAPKLLFHYYDKDFNNEADTPDNFQSRRPNTSFCFLDIRSPGLGDTAMYLCATSRFGTSGAIRRYNEQFFGPGTRLTVL.

This chain joins TRBV6-1 and TRBJ1-5, with TRBD1 matching over 10 bases. This CDR3 spans 14 amino acids. Unmatched junction bases numbered 8, after V lost 8 bases and J lost 7 bases. Germline CDR1 reads MNHNS; CDR2 reads SASEGT. The CDR3 DNA is TGTGCCAGCTTATGGGGACAGGGGACGCAGCCCCAGCATTTT. Translation: CASLWGQGTQPQHF.

This clonotype came up once. V is TRBV18 and J is TRBJ1-1, with D unclear. V lost 1 base to trimming and J lost 0 bases, with 9 bases between them. The CDR3 is 15 amino acids. Per the germline V gene, CDR1 is KGHSH and CDR2 is LQKENI. The chain's CDR3 is CASSPQNEVNTEAFF. The CDR3 coding sequence is TGTGCCAGCTCACCACAAAACGAAGTGAACACTGAAGCTTTCTTT.

A few counts support this clonotype. The chain recombines TRBV6-2 or TRBV6-3 with TRBJ1-1, with 9 bases matching TRBD1. Unmatched junction bases numbered 0, after V lost 4 bases and J lost 0 bases. Germline loops: CDR1 MNHEY, CDR2 SVGEGT. The CDR3 has 14 amino acids. For the CDR3, the DNA is TGTGCCAGCAGTTGGACAGGGGTGAACACTGAAGCTTTCTTT. The encoded protein is CASSWTGVNTEAFF.

This clonotype was found many times. The V gene is TRBV5-6, the J gene TRBJ2-7; 10 bases line up with TRBD1. After removal of 5 bases from V and 5 bases from J, the junction contained 13 bases not matched to a gene. The CDR3 contains 16 residues. Germline V gene sequence: CDR1 SGHDT, CDR2 YYEEEE. CDR3 sequence: CASSSTGTGVRNEQYF. CDR3 sequence (DNA): TGTGCCAGCAGTTCGACCGGGACAGGGGTTCGGAACGAGCAGTACTTC.

This chain uses TRBV7-7 with TRBJ2-1; a possible D gene is TRBD2 (6 bases). The germline CDR1 and CDR2 sequences are SSHAT and FNYEAQ (reference sequence). There are 15 residues in the CDR3. Trimming took off 5 bases at V and 4 bases at J, with 15 bases between the two ends. The CDR3 region is CASSPTGLSYNEQFF. For the CDR3, the DNA is TGTGCCAGCAGCCCCACGGGACTCTCTTACAATGAGCAGTTCTTC. Based on the CDR3 plus reference TRBV7-7 and TRBJ2-1, the full variable domain is GAGVSQSPRYKVTKRGQDVTLRCDPISSHATLYWYQQALGQGPEFLTYFNYEAQPDKSGLPSDRFSAERPEGSISTLTIQRTEQRDSAMYRCASSPTGLSYNEQFFGPGTRLTVL.

This clonotype was detected ten times or more. The rearrangement joins TRBV15 to TRBJ1-6; maybe TRBD1 (6 bases). The V end lost 1 base, the J end lost 0 bases, and 16 bases lay between the germline ends. There are 19 residues in the CDR3. Germline V gives CDR1 LNHNV, CDR2 YYDKDF (reference sequence). The CDR3 coding sequence is TGTGCCACCAGCAGAGCGAGAGGGGACATGAGCTCCTATAATTCACCCCTCCACTTT. Its translation is CATSRARGDMSSYNSPLHF.

CDR3 sequence reads: CASSQDHPGVRRGGYNEQFF. The CDR3 DNA is TGTGCCAGCAGCCAAGATCACCCCGGGGTGAGGAGGGGTGGATACAATGAGCAGTTCTTC. The chain joins TRBV3-1 to TRBJ2-1, with D perhaps TRBD2 (6 bases). The CDR3 is made up of 20 amino acids. The germline V and J ends were trimmed by 0 bases and 4 bases, with 25 bases remaining between them. Germline lookup yields CDR1 LGHDT and CDR2 YNNKEL (reference sequence).

This clonotype was seen a few times. The chain is built from TRBV29-1 and TRBJ2-2; 7 bases align to TRBD2. Germline CDR1 SQVTM, CDR2 ANQGSEA. The CDR3 spans 16 residues. J gave up 3 bases and V 4 bases, and 11 bases lay outside the gene matches. The CDR3 here is CSVVLKGGDYTGELFF. The CDR3 coding sequence is TGCAGCGTTGTGTTGAAGGGAGGGGACTACACCGGGGAGCTGTTTTTT.

This clonotype was seen many times. The chain employs TRBV20-1 and TRBJ2-4, with D tentatively TRBD1 (6 bases). The V end was cut by 1 base, the J end by 12 bases, with 19 bases between. This CDR3 region has 14 residues. Per germline, CDR1 DFQATT and CDR2 SNEGSKA (reference sequence). CDR3 residues: CSARGGRGLMSQYF. CDR3 nucleotides: TGCAGTGCTAGAGGCGGCAGGGGCTTAATGTCTCAGTACTTC.